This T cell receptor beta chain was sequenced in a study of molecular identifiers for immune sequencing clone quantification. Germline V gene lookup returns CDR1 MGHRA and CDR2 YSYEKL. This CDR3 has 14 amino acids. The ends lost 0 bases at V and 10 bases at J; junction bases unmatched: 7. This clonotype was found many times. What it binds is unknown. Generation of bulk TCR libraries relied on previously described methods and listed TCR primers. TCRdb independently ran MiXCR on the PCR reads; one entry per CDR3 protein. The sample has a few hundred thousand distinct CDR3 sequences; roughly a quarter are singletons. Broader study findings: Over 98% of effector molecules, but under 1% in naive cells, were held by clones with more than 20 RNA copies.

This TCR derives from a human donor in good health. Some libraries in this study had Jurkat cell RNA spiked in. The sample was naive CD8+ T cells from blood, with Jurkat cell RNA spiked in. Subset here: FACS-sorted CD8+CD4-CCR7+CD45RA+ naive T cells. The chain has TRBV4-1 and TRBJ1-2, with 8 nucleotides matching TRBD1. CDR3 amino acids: CASSQDLGQAFYTF. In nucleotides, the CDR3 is TGCGCCAGCAGCCAAGATCTGGGACAGGCCTTCTACACCTTC.